This T cell receptor (beta chain) was identified during a study of blood T cell repertoires in COVID-19. Overall study: T cells, B-cell-depleted T cells, or PBMCs provided the cDNA or gDNA that served as material.

Per the germline V gene, CDR1 is SGHRS and CDR2 is YFSETQ. Trimming cost V 0 bases and J 2 bases, with 7 bases left between them. The CDR3 contains 14 residues. Sequencing was performed with immunoSEQ multiplex PCR; in TCRdb, only in-frame clones are kept and a portion is missing. Found here are about 130,000 clones, more than 85% of them singletons; the top ten hold 18%. Sequenced material: peripheral blood. This chain uses TRBV5-1 with TRBJ2-3; D is perhaps TRBD2 (5 bases). The sequence came from a man in his fifties with active or convalescent COVID-19. CDR3 sequence reads: CASSLERATDTQYF. CDR3 nucleotides: TGCGCCAGCAGCTTGGAGAGGGCCACAGATACGCAGTATTTT.